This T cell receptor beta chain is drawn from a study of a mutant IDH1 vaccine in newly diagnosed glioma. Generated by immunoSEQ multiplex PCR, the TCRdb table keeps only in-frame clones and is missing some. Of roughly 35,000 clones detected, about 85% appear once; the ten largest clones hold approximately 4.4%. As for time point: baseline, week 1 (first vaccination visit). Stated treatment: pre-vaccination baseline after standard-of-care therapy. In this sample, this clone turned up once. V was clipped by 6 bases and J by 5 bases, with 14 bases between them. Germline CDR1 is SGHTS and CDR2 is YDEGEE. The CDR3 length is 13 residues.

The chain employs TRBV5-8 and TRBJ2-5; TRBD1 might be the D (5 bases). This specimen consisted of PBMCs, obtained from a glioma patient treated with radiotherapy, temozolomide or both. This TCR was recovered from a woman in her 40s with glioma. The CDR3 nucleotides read TGTGCCAGCACCAGGCAGGGTGGCGAGACCCAGTACTTC. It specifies CASTRQGGETQYF.